This entry lists 21 T cell receptor beta chains sequenced from one sample in a study of blood T cell repertoires in COVID-19. Method: immunoSEQ multiplex PCR; TCRdb's copy keeps in-frame clones and lacks some. The sample consists of about 94,000 clones, 80% to 90% of them appearing once. Sequencing was carried out using peripheral blood. The receptors derive from a woman older than 75 with acute or convalescent COVID-19.

In this sample, this clone turned up once. The V gene is TRBV29-1, the J gene TRBJ1-5, with a possible D match to TRBD1 (5 bases). The germline V gene has CDR1 SQVTM and CDR2 ANQGSEA. The CDR3 sequence is 15 residues long. V was trimmed by 1 base and J by 4 bases, leaving 14 bases between them. CDR3 bases: TGCAGCGTTGAAGGAACGGGGGACGGAAATCAGCCCCAGCATTTT. Its translation: CSVEGTGDGNQPQHF.

The gene calls are TRBV5-1 and TRBJ2-7, with TRBD1 matching 9 bases. V lost 3 bases and J lost 0; bases outside the gene matches: 4. CDR1 and CDR2 from the germline V gene are SGHRS and YFSETQ. This CDR3 comprises 15 residues. The CDR3 region is CASSSKTGGSYEQYF. The CDR3 bases are TGCGCCAGCAGCTCAAAGACAGGGGGCTCCTACGAGCAGTACTTC.

V gene TRBV30 combines with J gene TRBJ2-7; D is possibly TRBD1 (6 bases). Germline CDR1 is GTSNPN and CDR2 is SVGIG (reference sequence). The V end lost 0 bases, the J end lost 3 bases, and 12 bases lay between the germline ends. There are 14 residues in the CDR3. The CDR3 region is CAWSVQGTYYEQYF. CDR3 sequence (DNA): TGTGCCTGGAGTGTACAAGGGACATACTACGAGCAGTACTTC.

The V call is TRBV5-1, the J call TRBJ1-4; D perhaps matches TRBD1 (5 bases). This CDR3 is built from 15 residues. The germline V gene has CDR1 SGHRS and CDR2 YFSETQ. The ends were cut back, 0 bases at V and 6 bases at J, with 12 bases in the middle. The CDR3 region has the DNA TGCGCCAGCAGCTTGGGAGGGGAGGGCTATGAAAAACTGTTTTTT. Translating gives CASSLGGEGYEKLFF.

The chain recombines TRBV5-6 with TRBJ2-1; the D gene is possibly TRBD2 (5 bases). V lost 4 bases and J 6 bases, leaving 17 bases between the germline ends. CDR3 length: 15 amino acids. Per germline, CDR1 SGHDT and CDR2 YYEEEE. The CDR3 nucleotides read TGTGCCAGCAGCGTTAGCGTCCTGCTTGGCAATGAGCAGTTCTTC. This gives the protein CASSVSVLLGNEQFF.

The chain employs TRBV28 and TRBJ2-7; TRBD2 matches at 8 bases. CDR1 is MDHEN, CDR2 SYDVKM, per germline. The CDR3 covers 15 residues. Trimming removed 1 base from V and 2 bases from J; junction bases left unmatched: 4. The CDR3 nucleotides are TGTGCCAGCAGTTTATCACGCGGGAGGCCCTACGAGCAGTACTTC. Its translation is CASSLSRGRPYEQYF. Complete variable domain (other parts from reference TRBV28 and TRBJ2-7): DVKVTQSSRYLVKRTGEKVFLECVQDMDHENMFWYRQDPGLGLRLIYFSYDVKMKEKGDIPEGYSVSREKKERFSLILESASTNQTSMYLCASSLSRGRPYEQYFGPGTRLTVT.

This chain connects TRBV10-3 to TRBJ2-7, with 10 nucleotides matching TRBD2. The J segment lost 7 bases and the V segment lost 0 bases, leaving 12 bases of the junction unmatched. Germline CDR1 ENHRY, CDR2 SYGVKD. The CDR3 loop spans 17 amino acids. CDR3 bases: TGTGCCATCAGTGAGTCCCGGGGAGCGGGAGGGCCGGGGGAGCAGTACTTC. Residues: CAISESRGAGGPGEQYF.

V gene TRBV4-2 combines with J gene TRBJ2-1; TRBD2 might be the D (6 bases). The germline V and J ends were trimmed by 4 bases and 5 bases, with 12 bases remaining between them. The CDR3 consists of 14 residues. CDR1 is LGHNA, CDR2 YNFKEQ, per germline. CDR3 nucleotides: TGTGCCAGCAGCCGCAGACTAGACCACAATGAGCAGTTCTTC. Encoded protein: CASSRRLDHNEQFF.

The rearrangement uses TRBV2 and TRBJ1-3; TRBD1 aligns across 7 bases. CDR1 SNHLY and CDR2 FYNNEI come from the germline V gene. The CDR3 covers 12 residues. V shed 7 bases and J 8 bases; nucleotides not matched to a gene: 5. The CDR3 protein is CASNRQGYTIYF. The DNA of the CDR3 is TGTGCCAGCAACAGACAGGGTTACACCATATATTTT.

The V and J genes are TRBV29-1 and TRBJ1-5; D may be TRBD1 (6 bases). The CDR3 is made up of 15 amino acids. Germline V gene sequence: CDR1 SQVTM, CDR2 ANQGSEA. Trimming cost V 4 bases and J 6 bases, with 19 bases left between them. This CDR3 reads CSVVLGVGGGQPQHF. As DNA, the CDR3 is TGCAGCGTTGTATTAGGAGTAGGGGGGGGTCAGCCCCAGCATTTT. Using reference TRBV29-1 and TRBJ1-5 for the parts outside the CDR3, the full variable domain is SAVISQKPSRDICQRGTSLTIQCQVDSQVTMMFWYRQQPGQSLTLIATANQGSEATYESGFVIDKFPISRPNLTFSTLTVSNMSPEDSSIYLCSVVLGVGGGQPQHFGDGTRLSIL.

CDR3 in DNA: TGTGCCATCAGTGGGACAGGGACGAGCACTGAAGCTTTCTTT. It is translated as CAISGTGTSTEAFF. This chain connects TRBV10-3 to TRBJ1-1, with TRBD1 identical over 8 bases. Unmatched junction bases numbered 5, after V lost 4 bases and J lost 4 bases. The V gene's germline CDR1 is ENHRY and CDR2 SYGVKD. The CDR3 is 14 residues long.

V is TRBV7-3 and J is TRBJ2-1; TRBD2 is a possible D gene (7 bases). The CDR3 extends over 15 amino acids. V shed 5 bases and J shed 7 bases, with 18 bases lying between them. Germline V gene sequence: CDR1 SGHTA, CDR2 FQGTGA. CDR3 DNA sequence: TGTGCCAGCAGCCTGGGGGGGCAGGGTTTTAATGAGCAGTTCTTC. It encodes CASSLGGQGFNEQFF.

The chain carries TRBV12-3 or TRBV12-4 and TRBJ1-3; D is uncertain. CDR3 length equals 12 residues. V was trimmed by 5 bases and J by 4 bases, leaving 6 bases between them. The CDR3 DNA reads TGTGCCAGCAGTCCACAGGGAAACACCATATATTTT. Protein sequence: CASSPQGNTIYF.

This chain uses TRBV5-1 with TRBJ2-3; 16 bases fit TRBD2. The CDR3 consists of 16 residues. Losses at the gene ends were 5 bases for V and 4 bases for J; bases not matched to a gene: 4. Germline CDR1 reads SGHRS; CDR2 reads YFSETQ. The CDR3 loop reads CASSTGTSGRADTQYF. CDR3 nucleotides: TGCGCCAGCAGTACCGGGACTAGCGGGAGGGCAGATACGCAGTATTTT.

This chain joins TRBV29-1 and TRBJ2-1, with 8 bases that match TRBD2. This CDR3 has 14 amino acids. V was pared by 2 bases and J by 9 bases, with 9 bases of the junction left unmatched. Germline V gene sequence: CDR1 SQVTM, CDR2 ANQGSEA. The DNA of the CDR3 is TGCAGCGTTGAACCGGGACTAGGGGTGAGTGAGCAGTTCTTC. Its protein is CSVEPGLGVSEQFF.

The chain uses TRBV7-2 and TRBJ2-1, with TRBD2 as a possible D gene (5 bases). The length of the CDR3 is 15 residues. CDR1 SGHTA and CDR2 FQGNSA come from the germline V gene. Trimming left V 0 bases short and J 8 bases short, with 14 bases between. CDR3 sequence reads: CASSLAWRASDEQFF. The CDR3 bases are TGTGCCAGCAGCTTAGCGTGGCGGGCCTCGGATGAGCAGTTCTTC. The variable domain in full, with the rest retrieved from reference TRBV7-2 and TRBJ2-1, is GAGVSQSPSNKVTEKGKDVELRCDPISGHTALYWYRQSLGQGLEFLIYFQGNSAPDKSGLPSDRFSAERTGGSVSTLTIQRTQQEDSAVYLCASSLAWRASDEQFFGPGTRLTVL.

The gene calls are TRBV5-1 and TRBJ2-1, with TRBD1 identical over 9 bases. J was trimmed by 8 bases and V by 7 bases; bases with no gene match: 10. There are 14 residues in the CDR3. Germline CDR1 is SGHRS and CDR2 is YFSETQ. CDR3 residues: CASARDRVVDEQFF. The DNA for the CDR3 is TGCGCCAGCGCCCGGGACAGGGTTGTGGATGAGCAGTTCTTC.

The chain links TRBV2 to TRBJ2-5, with D unclear. CDR3 length: 13 residues. Trimming pared 6 bases from V and 1 base from J, leaving 9 bases between. Per the germline V gene, CDR1 is SNHLY and CDR2 is FYNNEI. The CDR3 coding sequence is TGTGCCAGCAGAGCGTCGTTCCAAGAGACCCAGTACTTC. Residues: CASRASFQETQYF.

V is TRBV7-3 and J is TRBJ2-1; 7 bases line up with TRBD2. This CDR3 comprises 17 residues. Trimming at V came to 2 bases and at J to 4 bases, leaving 11 bases not matched to a gene. CDR1 and CDR2 (germline): SGHTA, FQGTGA. The CDR3 sequence: CASSLEGARGGYNEQFF. The CDR3 DNA reads TGTGCCAGCAGCTTAGAAGGGGCGCGCGGGGGTTACAATGAGCAGTTCTTC.

This chain connects TRBV11-2 to TRBJ2-7; 9 positions agree with TRBD1. The CDR3 covers 15 residues. In germline, CDR1 is SGHAT, CDR2 FQNNGV. J was trimmed by 5 bases and V by 5 bases; bases with no gene match: 10. The CDR3 here is CASSVSGTGRNEQYF. CDR3 DNA sequence: TGTGCCAGCAGCGTCTCCGGGACAGGGAGGAACGAGCAGTACTTC.

The chain employs TRBV6-5 and TRBJ2-3; D not certain. Germline V lookup: CDR1 MNHEY, CDR2 SVGAGI. The V end was cut by 2 bases, the J end by 4 bases, with 10 bases between. This CDR3 spans 14 amino acids. The CDR3 DNA reads TGTGCCAGCAGTTACGTAGGAGACGCAGATACGCAGTATTTT. Its protein is CASSYVGDADTQYF.